The present entry profiles one TCR beta chain with its context. The antigen this receptor binds is unknown. No quality values exist for individual bases; no much larger clone is one base distant. TCRbeta CDR3 regions were amplified from genomic DNA by means of the immunoSEQ Assay, a bias-controlled multiplex PCR. The paper's processing steps were these. The number of nucleated cells in each sample was estimated by amplification of reference gene primers within the assay. To quantify the absolute abundance of each unique TCRbeta CDR3 rearrangement, sequence reads were collapsed and filtered. Productive Simpson clonality was computed per sample as the square root of Simpson's diversity index over productive rearrangements. What TCRdb holds here is the immuneACCESS table cut down to in-frame rearrangements. Part of the clones is not present; checked against another copy, under half of the missing clones reflect an unresolved V gene, and the others are unexplained. V and J calls and clone size are given by that table; D and trimming were obtained from the DNA. This sample comprises 150,000 or so clones, 80% to 90% of them detected only once. The leading ten clones occupy 13% of the sample.

This record belongs to a study of blood T cell repertoires in COVID-19 (dated by TCRdb to 2020 to 2021). In terms of the full investigation: The collaborator samples originated in the United States, Italy and Spain and spanned the acute and convalescent phases of COVID-19. Nearly every sample came with metadata listing a de-identified subject ID, COVID-19 status, age in years and sex. The repertoires were made available in a free public database intended to serve as a resource for research on the immune response to SARS-CoV-2. The prospective study material was composed of cDNA or gDNA derived from T cells, B-cell-depleted T cells, or PBMCs. The samples were drawn from two sources: the first 160 participants of the ongoing ImmuneRACE study, and 1,000 to 1,500 subjects contributed by 6 global collaborators. Subjects who had been exposed to COVID-19, were actively infected with it, or had recovered from it provided the deeply sampled blood TCRbeta repertoires that made up the dataset. Where available, HLA class I and class II types were obtained from metadata supplied by the sample provider rather than from assay-based typing. The research as a whole found: How much clinical and demographic metadata was included differed by source and by participant, and the metadata was provided uncurated.

One collaborating source in Seattle enrolled patients during active infection and followed them longitudinally through the course of disease. Collaborating institutions collected whole blood in K2EDTA tubes following their own protocols. For TCRbeta analysis, collaborators shipped samples as frozen whole blood, isolated PBMCs, or DNA extracted from either of those sample types. CDR1 MNHNY and CDR2 SVGAGI are derived from the germline V gene (reference sequence). The CDR3 holds 14 amino acids from the cysteine to the phenylalanine. The kept DNA is CDR3 alone, 42 bases in frame from the first base. V is pruned by 5 bases and J by 7 bases, leaving 8 bases of the junction without a gene match.

The V gene is TRBV6-6 and the J gene is TRBJ2-4; TRBD1 fits 7 bases in the junction. The clonotype was recovered from a young man with COVID-19, enrolled during active disease. Sequencing was carried out using peripheral blood. The DNA reads TGTGCCAGCAGTCCGGACAGGTCGGGCAACATTCAGTACTTC. Protein translation: CASSPDRSGNIQYF.